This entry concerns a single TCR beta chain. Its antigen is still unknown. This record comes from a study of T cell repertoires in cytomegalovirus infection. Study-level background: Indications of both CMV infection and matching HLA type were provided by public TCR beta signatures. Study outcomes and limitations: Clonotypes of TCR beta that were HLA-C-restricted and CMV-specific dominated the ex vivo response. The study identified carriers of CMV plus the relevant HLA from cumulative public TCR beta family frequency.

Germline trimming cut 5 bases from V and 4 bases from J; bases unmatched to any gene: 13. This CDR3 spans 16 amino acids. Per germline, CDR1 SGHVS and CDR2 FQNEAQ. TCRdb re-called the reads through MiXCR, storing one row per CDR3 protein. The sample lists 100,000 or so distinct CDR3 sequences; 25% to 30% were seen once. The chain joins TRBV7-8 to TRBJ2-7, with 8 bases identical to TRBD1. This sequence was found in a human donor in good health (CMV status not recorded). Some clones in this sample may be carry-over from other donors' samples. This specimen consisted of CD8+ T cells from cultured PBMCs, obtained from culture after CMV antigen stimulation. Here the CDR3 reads CASSTRTGKNPYEQYF. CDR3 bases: TGTGCCAGCAGCACACGGACAGGGAAAAACCCTTACGAGCAGTACTTC. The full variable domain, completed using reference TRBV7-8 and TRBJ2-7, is GAGVSQSPRYKVAKRGQDVALRCDPISGHVSLFWYQQALGQGPEFLTYFQNEAQLDKSGLPSDRFFAERPEGSVSTLKIQRTQQEDSAVYLCASSTRTGKNPYEQYFGPGTRLTVT.